These 7 T cell receptor beta chains share one sample of origin, sequenced in a study of shared clonotypes between healthy human individuals. Naive CD8 cells lacked CD45RO, underwent positive selection for CCR7 and left out terminally differentiated effector memory CD45RA+ cells. Method: immunoSEQ multiplex PCR; TCRdb's copy keeps in-frame clones and lacks some. Of around 580,000 clones listed, about 98% were seen once; the top ten hold 0.3%. The source material was naive CD8+ T cells sorted from blood. These receptors all come from a man under 40 in good health.

V and J are TRBV5-4 and TRBJ2-1, with TRBD2 matching 10 bases. The germline V gene has CDR1 SGHNT and CDR2 YYREEE (reference sequence). Losses at the gene ends were 0 bases for V and 6 bases for J; bases not matched to a gene: 3. This CDR3 comprises 15 residues. The CDR3 spells CASSLELAGLNEQFF. CDR3 nucleotides: TGTGCCAGCAGCTTGGAACTAGCGGGACTCAATGAGCAGTTCTTC.

The chain is built from TRBV21-1 and TRBJ2-3. TRBV21-1 is given as a pseudogene. The CDR3 length is 15 residues. The CDR3 spells CASSTLIGSLTTQYF. In nucleotides, the CDR3 is TGTGCCAGCAGCACCCTCATAGGATCGCTTACTACGCAGTATTTT.

J is TRBJ2-1 and V is TRBV16; a weak D match, TRBD1 (5 bases). Germline CDR1 is KGHSY and CDR2 is FQNENV. The CDR3 loop spans 13 amino acids. The V gene lost 2 bases and the J gene lost 9 bases, with 11 bases spanning the gap. The CDR3 protein is CASSQISRGEQFF. The CDR3 DNA follows: TGTGCCAGCAGCCAAATCTCAAGGGGTGAGCAGTTCTTC.

The chain combines TRBV7-6 with TRBJ1-1, with 7 nucleotides matching TRBD1. Trimming removed 5 bases from V and 10 bases from J; junction bases left unmatched: 10. CDR1 and CDR2 (germline): SGHVS, FNYEAQ. This CDR3 has 13 amino acids. The CDR3 DNA follows: TGTGCCAGCAGCGTCGATTTGACAGGGCCAGCTTTCTTT. This translates into CASSVDLTGPAFF.

The chain is built from TRBV11-3 and TRBJ2-1; D might be TRBD2 (6 bases). Germline CDR1 reads SGHNT; CDR2 reads YENEEA. V shed 4 bases and J shed 5 bases, with 18 bases lying between them. This CDR3 is built from 16 residues. CDR3 sequence: CASSSWGSGRDNEQFF. Written as DNA, the CDR3 is TGTGCCAGCAGCTCCTGGGGTAGCGGACGTGACAATGAGCAGTTCTTC.

J is TRBJ2-2 and V is TRBV30, with no clear D. The CDR3 runs 12 residues. From germline, CDR1 is GTSNPN and CDR2 SVGIG (reference sequence). V lost 1 base and J 7 bases, leaving 7 bases between the germline ends. The CDR3 bases are TGTGCCTGGAGTGGACGGAGCGGGGAGCTGTTTTTT. Protein sequence: CAWSGRSGELFF.

The chain carries TRBV27 and TRBJ1-2; D remains unclear. The CDR3 consists of 14 residues. The V end lost 6 bases, the J end lost 6 bases, and 17 bases lay between the germline ends. The germline CDR1 and CDR2 sequences are MNHEY and SMNVEV (reference sequence). In DNA, the CDR3 is TGTGCCAGCAGACAAGTTCCCGGTGGTCATGGCTACACCTTC. Amino acids: CASRQVPGGHGYTF.